Listed here are 23 T cell receptor beta chains from one sample, sequenced in a study of OX40 agonist ivuxolimab in advanced cancers. Assay: immunoSEQ multiplex PCR; the TCRdb copy retains only in-frame clones and omits some. This sample yields tens of thousands of clones, of which roughly 80% are seen a single time; about 1.1% belongs to the top ten. The sample was CD4+ or CD8+ T cells sorted from blood, taken in a trial of the OX40 agonist ivuxolimab. The origin of the receptors is an adult with an advanced solid tumor such as melanoma, head and neck, liver or kidney cancer.

The V gene is TRBV7-6, the J gene TRBJ2-1, with D hard to call. The CDR3 has 11 amino acids. The V and J ends lost 4 bases and 4 bases respectively, with 2 bases between them. The germline CDR1 and CDR2 sequences are SGHVS and FNYEAQ. CDR3 nucleotides: TGTGCCAGCAGCTATTACAATGAGCAGTTCTTC. Amino acids: CASSYYNEQFF.

The chain employs TRBV5-1 and TRBJ1-1, with TRBD1 as a possible D gene (5 bases). The CDR3 has 15 amino acids. Trimming stripped 4 bases from V and 1 base from J, with 14 bases between. In germline, CDR1 is SGHRS, CDR2 YFSETQ. Here the CDR3 reads CASSPRASPNTEAFF. The CDR3 DNA is TGCGCCAGCAGCCCCAGGGCCTCCCCGAACACTGAAGCTTTCTTT. Full variable domain (missing parts from reference TRBV5-1 and TRBJ1-1): KAGVTQTPRYLIKTRGQQVTLSCSPISGHRSVSWYQQTPGQGLQFLFEYFSETQRNKGNFPGRFSGRQFSNSRSEMNVSTLELGDSALYLCASSPRASPNTEAFFGQGTRLTVV.

The J gene is TRBJ2-5, the V gene TRBV11-2; TRBD1 matches at 8 bases. The DNA matches TRBJ2-7 better at its end, which makes the J call doubtful. The CDR3 extends over 15 amino acids. Germline V gene lookup returns CDR1 SGHAT and CDR2 FQNNGV. CDR3 loop: CASSPGQVSPYEQYF. In DNA form, the CDR3 reads TGTGCCAGCAGCCCGGGACAGGTCAGCCCCTACGAGCAGTACTTC.

The sample holds a few counts of this clone. V and J are TRBV2 and TRBJ1-2, with 9 bases matching TRBD1. The CDR3 length is 15 residues. J gave up 7 bases and V 4 bases, and 10 bases lay outside the gene matches. Germline values: CDR1 SNHLY, CDR2 FYNNEI. The CDR3 protein is CASSVTTSGQGGYTF. The DNA for the CDR3 is TGTGCCAGCAGTGTAACAACCTCGGGACAGGGTGGCTACACCTTC.

The chain joins TRBV14 to TRBJ1-1, with D perhaps matching TRBD1 (5 bases). The CDR3 covers 14 residues. V was cut by 4 bases and J by 4 bases, with 13 bases left in between. Germline V gives CDR1 SGHDN, CDR2 FVKESK. Here the CDR3 DNA reads TGTGCCAGCAGCCTGCCTTATACAGGCACTGAAGCTTTCTTT. This sequence encodes CASSLPYTGTEAFF.

This chain links TRBV19 with TRBJ2-5; TRBD1 or TRBD2 may be the D gene (5 bases each). Trimming took 6 bases from V and 4 from J, leaving 12 bases between them. Germline lookup yields CDR1 LNHDA and CDR2 SQIVND (reference sequence). CDR3 length: 13 amino acids. In nucleotides, the CDR3 is TGTGCCAGTAGACTGACTGGGGGAGAGACCCAGTACTTC. This gives the protein CASRLTGGETQYF. Supplemented by reference TRBV19 and TRBJ2-5, the full variable domain reads DGGITQSPKYLFRKEGQNVTLSCEQNLNHDAMYWYRQDPGQGLRLIYYSQIVNDFQKGDIAEGYSVSREKKESFPLTVTSAQKNPTAFYLCASRLTGGETQYFGPGTRLLVL.

CDR3 region: CASSENSGFTEAFF. DNA for the CDR3: TGTGCCAGCAGTGAAAATTCGGGGTTCACTGAAGCTTTCTTT. The chain carries TRBV6-1 and TRBJ1-1; D is undetermined. The CDR3 has 14 residues. From germline, CDR1 is MNHNS and CDR2 SASEGT. V was pared by 2 bases and J by 4 bases, with 11 bases between.

The chain is built from TRBV18 and TRBJ1-5, with TRBD1 as a possible D gene (5 bases). The CDR3 is made up of 14 amino acids. Trimming removed 5 bases at V and 3 bases at J, with 11 bases between. Per germline, CDR1 KGHSH and CDR2 LQKENI. CDR3 sequence reads: CASSSQGTNQPQHF. In DNA form, the CDR3 reads TGTGCCAGCTCATCCCAGGGAACCAATCAGCCCCAGCATTTT.

The chain carries TRBV5-4 and TRBJ2-7, with 9 nucleotides matching TRBD1. This CDR3 is built from 14 residues. CDR1 SGHNT and CDR2 YYREEE come from the germline V gene (reference sequence). J was trimmed by 0 bases and V by 4 bases; bases with no gene match: 2. CDR3 amino acids: CASSRDRASYEQYF. DNA for the CDR3: TGTGCCAGCAGCCGGGACAGGGCCTCCTACGAGCAGTACTTC.

The V and J genes are TRBV6-6 and TRBJ2-3; 8 bases agree with TRBD1. With V trimmed by 1 base and J by 3 bases, 0 bases remained unmatched. Germline CDR1 is MNHNY and CDR2 is SVGAGI (reference sequence). The CDR3 covers 14 residues. CDR3 in amino acids: CASSYYRGTDTQYF. In DNA, the CDR3 is TGTGCCAGCAGTTACTACAGGGGGACAGATACGCAGTATTTT.

This clone has just one count. The V call is TRBV18, the J call TRBJ2-3, with D perhaps matching TRBD2 (5 bases). Trimming stripped 3 bases from V and 1 base from J, with 14 bases between. The CDR3 extends over 16 amino acids. The germline V gene encodes CDR1 KGHSH and CDR2 LQKENI. CDR3 in DNA: TGTGCCAGCTCACCGGAACACGGAGGTGGCACAGATACGCAGTATTTT. This encodes CASSPEHGGGTDTQYF.

This chain connects TRBV18 to TRBJ1-5; D remains unclear. Germline CDR1 is KGHSH and CDR2 is LQKENI. The germline V and J ends were trimmed by 6 bases and 5 bases, with 14 bases remaining between them. The CDR3 consists of 14 residues. As DNA, the CDR3 is TGTGCCAGCTCCCCGGAGTTAGGCGATCAGCCCCAGCATTTT. It is translated as CASSPELGDQPQHF.

The chain is built from TRBV18 and TRBJ2-1, with D uncertain. The V gene's germline CDR1 is KGHSH and CDR2 LQKENI. The V end was cut by 0 bases, the J end by 3 bases, with 12 bases between. This CDR3 region has 16 residues. The CDR3 is CASSPPVGRHYNEQFF. In DNA form, the CDR3 reads TGTGCCAGCTCACCACCGGTCGGGCGACACTACAATGAGCAGTTCTTC.

V is TRBV10-3 and J is TRBJ1-4; D uncertain. The CDR3 is made up of 13 amino acids. Germline values: CDR1 ENHRY, CDR2 SYGVKD. Trimming shortened V by 7 bases and J by 0 bases, and 6 bases separated the two germline ends. The CDR3 protein is CAIKESTNEKLFF. As DNA, the CDR3 is TGTGCCATCAAAGAGTCAACTAATGAAAAACTGTTTTTT.

The genes are TRBV7-8 and TRBJ2-3; 7 bases align to TRBD1. Germline V gene lookup returns CDR1 SGHVS and CDR2 FQNEAQ. V shed 2 bases, J shed 2 bases, and the junction held 7 bases outside the gene matches. This CDR3 contains 16 residues. The CDR3 region has the DNA TGTGCCAGCAGCTTACAGGACAGGAGACTCACAGATACGCAGTATTTT. It specifies CASSLQDRRLTDTQYF.

This rearrangement joins TRBV21-1 to TRBJ1-4; TRBD1 is the table's D call and was not checked against the DNA. TRBV21-1 is a recognized pseudogene. CDR3 length: 15 residues. CDR3 region: CASSQQTGGIEKLFF. As DNA, the CDR3 is TGTGCCAGCAGCCAGCAGACAGGGGGGATTGAAAAACTGTTTTTT.

V usage is TRBV18 and J usage is TRBJ2-7; TRBD1 aligns across 9 bases. V gave up 1 base and J gave up 2 bases; unmatched junction bases: 12. CDR3 length equals 18 residues. Germline CDR1 KGHSH, CDR2 LQKENI. CDR3 protein: CASSPLTPGGQGTYEQYF. The CDR3 DNA is TGTGCCAGCTCACCACTTACCCCCGGGGGACAGGGAACCTACGAGCAGTACTTC.

This clone was observed a handful of times. The rearrangement joins TRBV2 to TRBJ2-3, with 9 bases identical to TRBD1. V was pared by 7 bases and J by 2 bases, with 7 bases of the junction left unmatched. This CDR3 is 15 amino acids long. Germline assignment: CDR1 SNHLY and CDR2 FYNNEI. This CDR3 is CASIPDRGNTDTQYF. In DNA form, the CDR3 reads TGTGCCAGCATCCCGGACAGGGGTAACACAGATACGCAGTATTTT.

The chain carries TRBV5-6 and TRBJ1-2; maybe TRBD1 (5 bases). The CDR3 is made up of 12 amino acids. V was trimmed by 2 bases and J by 4 bases, leaving 6 bases between them. CDR1 is SGHDT, CDR2 YYEEEE, per germline. The CDR3 nucleotides are TGTGCCAGCAGCTTAGACAGCTATGGCTACACCTTC. Protein product: CASSLDSYGYTF.

The V gene is TRBV2, the J gene TRBJ1-3; D gene uncertain. Trimming removed 7 bases at V and 0 bases at J, with 10 bases between. Germline V gene data show CDR1 as SNHLY and CDR2 as FYNNEI. This CDR3 region has 14 residues. The CDR3 region has the DNA TGTGCCAGCACTGACCTGAGCTCTGGAAACACCATATATTTT. As protein: CASTDLSSGNTIYF.

The chain employs TRBV7-9 and TRBJ2-5; possibly TRBD1 or TRBD2 for D (5 bases each). With 3 bases removed from V and 7 bases from J, the gap between germline ends came to 21 bases. The germline CDR1 and CDR2 sequences are SEHNR and FQNEAQ (reference sequence). The CDR3 loop spans 16 amino acids. CDR3 residues: CASSLGRTLTQGTQYF. For the CDR3, the DNA is TGTGCCAGCAGCTTGGGTAGGACTCTTACCCAGGGGACCCAGTACTTC.

The J gene is TRBJ1-5, the V gene TRBV19; 10 bases line up with TRBD1. This CDR3 is built from 19 residues. V dropped 5 bases and J dropped 0; count of bases not matched to a gene: 13. Germline CDR1 is LNHDA and CDR2 is SQIVND (reference sequence). The CDR3 sequence is CASSYRGGTGALSNQPQHF. CDR3 DNA: TGTGCCAGTAGTTACCGAGGCGGGACAGGGGCCCTTAGCAATCAGCCCCAGCATTTT. Full variable domain (remainder filled in from reference TRBV19 and TRBJ1-5): DGGITQSPKYLFRKEGQNVTLSCEQNLNHDAMYWYRQDPGQGLRLIYYSQIVNDFQKGDIAEGYSVSREKKESFPLTVTSAQKNPTAFYLCASSYRGGTGALSNQPQHFGDGTRLSIL.

This chain links TRBV10-3 with TRBJ1-3, with D tentatively TRBD1 (5 bases). Germline V gene sequence: CDR1 ENHRY, CDR2 SYGVKD. This CDR3 has 15 amino acids. Trimming stripped 4 bases from V and 0 bases from J, with 10 bases between. The CDR3 loop is CAISAPTASGNTIYF. The CDR3 region has the DNA TGTGCCATCAGTGCCCCGACAGCCTCTGGAAACACCATATATTTT.